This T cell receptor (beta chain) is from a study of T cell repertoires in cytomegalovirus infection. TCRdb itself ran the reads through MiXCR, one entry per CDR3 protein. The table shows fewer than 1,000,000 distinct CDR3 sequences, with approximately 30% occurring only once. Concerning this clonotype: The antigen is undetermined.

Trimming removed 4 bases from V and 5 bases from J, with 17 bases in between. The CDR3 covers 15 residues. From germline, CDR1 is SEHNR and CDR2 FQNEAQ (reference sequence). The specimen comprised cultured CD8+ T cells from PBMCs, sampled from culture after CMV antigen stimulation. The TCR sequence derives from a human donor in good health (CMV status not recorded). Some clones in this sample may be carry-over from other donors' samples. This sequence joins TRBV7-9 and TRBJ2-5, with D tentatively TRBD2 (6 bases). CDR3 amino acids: CASSSGRPSRETQYF. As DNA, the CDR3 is TGTGCCAGCAGCTCCGGGAGACCATCCAGGGAGACCCAGTACTTC.